This T cell receptor beta chain appears in the sequencing data of a study of cytomegalovirus exposure and HLA in healthy donors. Regarding the study as a whole: Associated with cytomegalovirus, according to the listing, were some 180 TCR beta chains. Later work found most CMV-associated TCR beta chains apparently HLA-restricted. Most subjects had HLA-A and HLA-B alleles reportedly predicted accurately by TCR beta sequences. Analyzed later, association rates of TCRs varied across HLA loci, with DRB1 most and HLA-C fewest.

Only a few counts were recorded for this clone. Its matching antigen is unknown. The CDR3 has 15 amino acids. V was clipped by 11 bases and J by 0 bases; unmatched bases: 10. Germline CDR1 is MNHNY and CDR2 is SVGAGI (reference sequence). The PCR made use of 60 Vbeta and 13 Jbeta primers. Clones were read by immunoSEQ multiplex PCR, and TCRdb kept only the in-frame ones, dropping some. The top ten hold more than 9.5% of the sample, which has about 74,000 clones, 72% seen once. The receptor's source is a woman between 40 and 55 years old in good health and CMV-seropositive. The sequencing input was PBMCs. J is TRBJ1-5 and V is TRBV6-6, with 7 positions matching TRBD1. DNA for the CDR3: TGTGCCGGAGGAACAGGGGCCACTAGCAATCAGCCCCAGCATTTT. It codes for CAGGTGATSNQPQHF.